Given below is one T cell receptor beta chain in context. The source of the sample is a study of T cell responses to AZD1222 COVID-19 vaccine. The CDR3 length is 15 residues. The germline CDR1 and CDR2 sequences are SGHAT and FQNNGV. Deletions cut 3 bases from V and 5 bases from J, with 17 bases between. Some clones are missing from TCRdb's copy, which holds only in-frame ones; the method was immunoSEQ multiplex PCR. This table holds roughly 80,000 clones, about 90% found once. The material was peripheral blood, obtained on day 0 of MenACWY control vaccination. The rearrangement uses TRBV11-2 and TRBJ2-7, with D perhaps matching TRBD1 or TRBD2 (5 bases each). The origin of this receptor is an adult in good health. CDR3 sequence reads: CASSLVQLWGNEQYF. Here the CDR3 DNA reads TGTGCCAGCAGCTTGGTGCAGCTTTGGGGGAACGAGCAGTACTTC.